This entry lists 17 T cell receptor beta chains sequenced from one sample in a study of blood T cell repertoires in COVID-19. Clones were read by immunoSEQ multiplex PCR, and TCRdb kept only the in-frame ones, dropping some. This sample carries 300,000 to 350,000 clones, over 90% of them seen once, and the ten largest clones take approximately 4.1%. Sequencing was done on a sample of PBMCs or T cells enriched from blood (not recorded which). The receptors shown here come from a young woman who had been exposed to COVID-19.

This chain links TRBV9 with TRBJ2-7, with 9 positions matching TRBD1. CDR3 length: 14 amino acids. Looked up from germline, CDR1 is SGDLS and CDR2 is YYNGEE. Trimming removed 3 bases from V and 3 bases from J; junction bases left unmatched: 4. In nucleotides, the CDR3 is TGTGCCAGCAGCGACGAGGGACAGGGCTACGAGCAGTACTTC. This sequence encodes CASSDEGQGYEQYF.

CDR3 DNA: TGTGCCAGCAGCTTGGGGCGACAGTTTAATTCACCCCTCCACTTT. Translating it yields CASSLGRQFNSPLHF. The V call is TRBV5-4, the J call TRBJ1-6, with D possibly TRBD1 on 5 matching bases. In germline, CDR1 is SGHNT, CDR2 YYREEE (reference sequence). Trimming took off 0 bases at V and 6 bases at J, with 10 bases between the two ends. The CDR3 totals 15 residues.

The J gene is TRBJ1-6, the V gene TRBV5-1; maybe TRBD1 (5 bases). Germline CDR1 is SGHRS and CDR2 is YFSETQ. This CDR3 spans 15 amino acids. The V gene lost 0 bases and the J gene lost 8 bases, with 12 bases spanning the gap. CDR3: CASSLAGQVDSPLHF. CDR3 DNA sequence: TGCGCCAGCAGCTTGGCAGGGCAGGTGGATTCACCCCTCCACTTT.

The rearrangement links TRBV27 to TRBJ2-3; no definite D call. The V gene's germline CDR1 is MNHEY and CDR2 SMNVEV (reference sequence). The CDR3 is 12 residues long. With 4 bases removed from V and 2 bases from J, the gap between germline ends came to 4 bases. In DNA form, the CDR3 reads TGTGCCAGCAGTTATATCACAGATACGCAGTATTTT. It translates to CASSYITDTQYF.

The genes are TRBV13 and TRBJ2-7; 9 nucleotides agree with TRBD1. Germline CDR1 PRHDT, CDR2 FYEKMQ (reference sequence). V was pared by 2 bases and J by 1 base, with 3 bases of the junction left unmatched. This CDR3 comprises 15 residues. The CDR3 DNA reads as TGTGCCAGCAGCTTATCCGGGACAGGGTCCTACGAGCAGTACTTC. It specifies CASSLSGTGSYEQYF.

This clone appeared a few times. V usage is TRBV6-2 or TRBV6-3 and J usage is TRBJ1-5, with a possible D match to TRBD1 (6 bases). The CDR3 is 15 amino acids. Trimming cost V 5 bases and J 4 bases, with 15 bases left between them. Germline V gene lookup returns CDR1 MNHEY and CDR2 SVGEGT. CDR3 bases: TGTGCCAGCAGTCTAGGGACAACCTGGAATCAGCCCCAGCATTTT. This codes for CASSLGTTWNQPQHF.

The J gene is TRBJ1-2, the V gene TRBV21-1; TRBD1 is the table's D call, not checked against the DNA. TRBV21-1 corresponds to a pseudogene. There are 16 residues in the CDR3. The CDR3 loop is CASSKVGRWGPYGYTF. For the CDR3, the DNA is TGTGCCAGCAGCAAAGTGGGCCGGTGGGGGCCCTATGGCTACACCTTC.

The chain employs TRBV27 and TRBJ1-6; weak D call: TRBD1 (5 bases). Germline CDR1 and CDR2: MNHEY and SMNVEV (reference sequence). V lost 4 bases and J 6 bases, leaving 16 bases between the germline ends. CDR3 length: 16 residues. CDR3 sequence (DNA): TGTGCCAGCAGTTCCCCTGGGGCCTCTGGTAATTCACCCCTCCACTTT. This sequence encodes CASSSPGASGNSPLHF.

The rearrangement joins TRBV27 to TRBJ1-1; 8 bases are a match to TRBD1. The CDR3 is 17 amino acids. J gave up 6 bases and V 4 bases, and 16 bases lay outside the gene matches. CDR1 is MNHEY and CDR2 is SMNVEV in the germline V gene (reference sequence). The CDR3 protein is CASSSPFRTGSRAEAFF. The CDR3 DNA follows: TGTGCCAGCAGTTCCCCTTTTAGGACAGGGAGTAGGGCTGAAGCTTTCTTT.

J is TRBJ2-1 and V is TRBV2; 7 bases are a match to TRBD2. From germline, CDR1 is SNHLY and CDR2 FYNNEI. V shed 8 bases and J 6 bases; nucleotides not matched to a gene: 13. CDR3 length equals 15 residues. CDR3 nucleotide sequence: TGTGCCAGCCCTGCGGGGGACTCACGAACCAATGAGCAGTTCTTC. Protein: CASPAGDSRTNEQFF.

This sequence joins TRBV6-4 and TRBJ1-2, with TRBD1 matching over 9 bases. The V segment lost 10 bases and the J segment 7 bases; nucleotides outside the gene matches: 22. Germline V gene sequence: CDR1 MRHNA, CDR2 SNTAGT. The CDR3 length is 17 residues. The CDR3 DNA is TGTGCCATCACAAGGGGGGGACAGGGAGTAGTTTTGGGTGGCTACACCTTC. Protein sequence: CAITRGGQGVVLGGYTF.

This chain joins TRBV3-1 (or the pseudogene TRBV3-2) and TRBJ2-7; D is undetermined. The CDR3 is 11 residues long. V was shortened by 8 bases and J by 4 bases, with 9 bases between the two germline ends. CDR1 is LGHDT and CDR2 is YNNKEL in the germline V gene (reference sequence). This CDR3 is CASGPRYEQYF. The CDR3 bases are TGTGCCAGCGGGCCCCGATACGAGCAGTACTTC.

DNA of the CDR3: TGTGCCAGCACCAAAGGACAGGGAGGTTTCACCGGGGAGCTGTTTTTT. The encoded protein is CASTKGQGGFTGELFF. The V call is TRBV3-1 (or the pseudogene TRBV3-2), the J call TRBJ2-2; 8 bases are shared with TRBD1. This CDR3 comprises 16 residues. The trim removed 7 bases at V and 4 bases at J, leaving 11 bases unmatched. The germline V gene encodes CDR1 LGHDT and CDR2 YNNKEL (reference sequence).

The rearrangement links TRBV7-9 to TRBJ1-1; 7 nucleotides agree with TRBD1. V trimming: 1 base; J trimming: 4 bases; junction bases outside the gene matches: 6. This CDR3 is 15 amino acids long. Germline CDR1 and CDR2: SEHNR and FQNEAQ (reference sequence). CDR3 loop: CASSLGQGVTTEAFF. In DNA form, the CDR3 reads TGTGCCAGCAGCTTAGGACAGGGCGTGACCACTGAAGCTTTCTTT.

This chain connects TRBV29-1 to TRBJ2-1; 7 bases line up with TRBD1. Germline values: CDR1 SQVTM, CDR2 ANQGSEA. J was trimmed by 11 bases and V by 4 bases; bases with no gene match: 5. The CDR3 is 11 amino acids. CDR3 DNA sequence: TGCAGCGTTGCGAGGACAGGTCAGCAGTTCTTC. Translating it yields CSVARTGQQFF.

This rearrangement joins TRBV5-1 to TRBJ1-2; weak D call: TRBD1 (5 bases). Germline CDR1 SGHRS, CDR2 YFSETQ. This CDR3 region has 17 residues. The V and J ends lost 3 bases and 8 bases respectively, with 26 bases between them. CDR3 DNA: TGCGCCAGCAGCTCCGAGCCCGGGGAAGGGACTCCCCTGGGCTACACCTTC. Its translation: CASSSEPGEGTPLGYTF.

As to this clone: Other DNA sequences in the same sample also yield this CDR3. V usage is TRBV12-3 or TRBV12-4 and J usage is TRBJ2-7; 8 nucleotides match TRBD1. V trimming: 1 base; J trimming: 4 bases; junction bases outside the gene matches: 0. The length of the CDR3 is 13 residues. CDR3 bases: TGTGCCAGCAGTTTAGGACAGGGGTACGAGCAGTACTTC. It encodes CASSLGQGYEQYF.